The 15 T cell receptor beta chains in this list originate from one sample, sequenced in a study of blood T cell repertoires in COVID-19 (TCRdb year 2020). The receptor library was made with the immunoSEQ multiplex PCR assay. TCRdb obtained this table from immuneACCESS and retained in-frame rearrangements with V and J assigned. These tables miss some clones; where compared with another copy, unresolved V genes account for less than half of the shortfall, and the remainder is unexplained. The sample contains about 320,000 clones, around 88% of them found a single time. Clones ranked in the top ten supply approximately 1.8% of the sample. Sequencing input: peripheral blood. The receptors originated from a young woman with COVID-19, enrolled during active disease.

This chain uses TRBV12-5 with TRBJ2-1; TRBD2 matches at 8 bases. The CDR3 runs to 17 residues. Germline CDR1 is LGHNT and CDR2 is FRNRAP. Losses at the gene ends were 0 bases for V and 0 bases for J; bases not matched to a gene: 4. The CDR3 DNA sequence: TGTGCTAGTGGTTTGGTACCCGGGGGGGCCTCCTACAATGAGCAGTTCTTC. As protein: CASGLVPGGASYNEQFF.

The chain couples TRBV19 to TRBJ2-1; 7 bases fit TRBD1. CDR3 size: 14 residues. The germline V gene encodes CDR1 LNHDA and CDR2 SQIVND (reference sequence). V was pared by 5 bases and J by 7 bases, with 8 bases of the junction left unmatched. The CDR3 region is CASSPRQGINEQFF. In DNA form, the CDR3 reads TGTGCCAGTAGTCCGAGACAGGGTATTAATGAGCAGTTCTTC.

The rearrangement uses TRBV12-3 or TRBV12-4 and TRBJ2-1; a weak D match, TRBD1 (6 bases). Trimming left V 5 bases short and J 3 bases short, with 8 bases between. The CDR3 loop spans 13 amino acids. CDR3 sequence (DNA): TGTGCCAGCAGTATGACAGGCTACAATGAGCAGTTCTTC. Translation: CASSMTGYNEQFF.

The V call is TRBV19, the J call TRBJ1-5; D is possibly TRBD1 (5 bases). CDR3 size: 14 residues. Deletions cut 7 bases from V and 2 bases from J, with 12 bases between. CDR1 is LNHDA, CDR2 SQIVND, per germline (reference sequence). The CDR3 loop is CASIQGGGNQPQHF. CDR3 DNA: TGTGCCAGTATTCAAGGAGGGGGCAATCAGCCCCAGCATTTT.

The chain is built from TRBV5-1 and TRBJ1-1; D may be TRBD1 (5 bases). Trimming left V 1 base short and J 5 bases short, with 18 bases between. CDR1 is SGHRS, CDR2 YFSETQ, per germline. This CDR3 region has 16 residues. The CDR3 DNA follows: TGCGCCAGCAGCTTGTTCGGTACGGCGGGGGAGACTGAAGCTTTCTTT. This codes for CASSLFGTAGETEAFF.

V is TRBV7-9 and J is TRBJ2-3; 8 bases line up with TRBD1. CDR1 and CDR2 from the germline V gene are SEHNR and FQNEAQ (reference sequence). The CDR3 is 16 residues long. V trimming: 5 bases; J trimming: 0 bases; junction bases outside the gene matches: 7. CDR3 DNA: TGTGCCAGCAGCCCCGCCGGGACAGGCAGCACAGATACGCAGTATTTT. It yields the protein CASSPAGTGSTDTQYF. Together with reference TRBV7-9 and TRBJ2-3, the CDR3 gives the full variable domain: DTGVSQNPRHKITKRGQNVTFRCDPISEHNRLYWYRQTLGQGPEFLTYFQNEAQLEKSRLLSDRFSAERPKGSFSTLEIQRTEQGDSAMYLCASSPAGTGSTDTQYFGPGTRLTVL.

The chain combines TRBV20-1 with TRBJ2-3; a weak D match, TRBD2 (5 bases). The CDR3 has 14 amino acids. Looked up from germline, CDR1 is DFQATT and CDR2 is SNEGSKA (reference sequence). The V end was cut by 3 bases, the J end by 6 bases, with 16 bases between. The CDR3 reads CSASEDFLADTQYF. The CDR3 bases are TGCAGTGCTAGTGAGGACTTCCTCGCTGATACGCAGTATTTT.

The table lists this clone with a few counts. This rearrangement joins TRBV6-2 or TRBV6-3 to TRBJ1-6; 10 bases align to TRBD1. CDR1 MNHEY and CDR2 SVGEGT come from the germline V gene. J gave up 0 bases and V 2 bases, and 7 bases lay outside the gene matches. The CDR3 runs to 19 residues. For the CDR3, the DNA is TGTGCCAGCAGTTACACCGGGACAGGGGTATCCTCCTATAATTCACCCCTCCACTTT. Translating it yields CASSYTGTGVSSYNSPLHF.

The V gene is TRBV19, the J gene TRBJ1-2; D might be TRBD1 (6 bases). V gave up 3 bases and J gave up 0 bases, with 11 bases separating them. The CDR3 runs 15 residues. CDR1 is LNHDA, CDR2 SQIVND, per germline (reference sequence). CDR3 nucleotide sequence: TGTGCCAGTAGTATGGGACACCTGACTAACTATGGCTACACCTTC. It yields the protein CASSMGHLTNYGYTF.

The rearrangement links TRBV5-4 to TRBJ1-2, with no clear D. Germline loops: CDR1 SGHNT, CDR2 YYREEE (reference sequence). V was cut by 0 bases and J by 7 bases, with 10 bases left in between. This CDR3 is 13 amino acids long. CDR3: CASSLVAVPGYTF. DNA for the CDR3: TGTGCCAGCAGCTTGGTAGCCGTTCCTGGCTACACCTTC.

The chain has TRBV10-3 and TRBJ2-7, with TRBD1 identical over 8 bases. Germline CDR1 and CDR2: ENHRY and SYGVKD. V was pared by 2 bases and J by 8 bases, with 5 bases of the junction left unmatched. This CDR3 is built from 13 residues. Here the CDR3 reads CAISEAGGGKQYV. The CDR3 bases are TGTGCCATCAGTGAGGCAGGGGGCGGCAAGCAGTACGTC.

The genes are TRBV20-1 and TRBJ2-3; D remains unclear. The CDR3 sequence is 11 residues long. Trimming shortened V by 5 bases and J by 5 bases, and 8 bases separated the two germline ends. CDR1 is DFQATT, CDR2 SNEGSKA, per germline (reference sequence). CDR3 in amino acids: CSALLGDTQYF. In DNA form, the CDR3 reads TGCAGTGCTCTTCTAGGAGATACGCAGTATTTT.

Here the CDR3 reads CASSLGSLGPYPEPQHF. The CDR3 bases are TGTGCCAGCAGCTTAGGATCCCTAGGTCCCTACCCGGAGCCCCAGCATTTT. The chain uses TRBV7-9 and TRBJ1-5; D uncertain. This CDR3 has 17 amino acids. V was shortened by 1 base and J by 8 bases, with 21 bases between the two germline ends. Germline V gives CDR1 SEHNR, CDR2 FQNEAQ (reference sequence).

This clone appeared a single time. This chain connects TRBV14 to TRBJ2-5, with D tentatively TRBD2 (5 bases). From germline, CDR1 is SGHDN and CDR2 FVKESK. CDR3 length: 14 amino acids. The germline V and J ends were trimmed by 0 bases and 5 bases, with 10 bases remaining between them. CDR3 sequence (DNA): TGTGCCAGCAGCCAAGAGCTGACGGGGGAGACCCAGTACTTC. Its translation: CASSQELTGETQYF.

In this sample, this clone turned up once. This chain links TRBV25-1 with TRBJ1-6; the D gene is possibly TRBD1 (6 bases). The CDR3 has 14 residues. V gave up 8 bases and J gave up 7 bases, with 15 bases separating them. Germline-derived CDR1 and CDR2 are MGHDK and SYGVNS. CDR3 nucleotide sequence: TGTGCCAGCCGAAAACAGGGCTCCAATTCACCCCTCCACTTT. Protein product: CASRKQGSNSPLHF. The full variable domain, completed using reference TRBV25-1 and TRBJ1-6, is EADIYQTPRYLVIGTGKKITLECSQTMGHDKMYWYQQDPGMELHLIHYSYGVNSTEKGDLSSESTVSRIRTEHFPLTLESARPSHTSQYLCASRKQGSNSPLHFGNGTRLTVT.